The 28 T cell receptor beta chains in this list originate from one sample, sequenced in a study of beta chain features in type 1 diabetes. Study-level findings and limits: People with Type 1 diabetes carried modestly yet significantly shorter TCRB CDR3s in all four CD4+ subsets.

Expressed TCRB transcripts were sequenced because the entire RNA isolate underwent reverse transcription. Produced via immunoSEQ multiplex PCR; TCRdb's table is partial and in-frame only. This sample has 300,000 to 350,000 clones; approximately 10% occur once, and the top ten carry roughly 0.99%. For these receptors, no antigen is known. The source material was central memory CD4+ T cells from blood. The receptors shown here come from a man aged 25-45 years with type 1 diabetes.

The chain combines TRBV5-6 with TRBJ1-2; D is perhaps TRBD1 (5 bases). CDR3 size: 15 residues. Between the trimmed V and J ends, which lost 0 bases and 7 bases, there was a span of 16 bases. In germline, CDR1 is SGHDT, CDR2 YYEEEE. The CDR3 DNA is TGTGCCAGCAGCTTGGTGTCCCTCGGGGCATCTGGCTACACCTTC. Protein: CASSLVSLGASGYTF.

The table lists this clone with a few counts. This chain joins TRBV6-5 and TRBJ1-2, with D perhaps TRBD1 (6 bases). V lost 6 bases and J lost 2, with 10 bases in between. The germline CDR1 and CDR2 sequences are MNHEY and SVGAGI. CDR3 size: 13 residues. For the CDR3, the DNA is TGTGCCAGCAGCTTTGACAGGAACTATGGCTACACCTTC. Protein product: CASSFDRNYGYTF.

The CDR3 sequence: CASSLQGAHWSSTDTQYF. DNA of the CDR3: TGTGCCAGCAGCTTACAGGGGGCCCACTGGTCTAGCACAGATACGCAGTATTTT. The rearrangement joins TRBV5-6 to TRBJ2-3; 9 bases match TRBD1. This CDR3 spans 18 amino acids. The germline CDR1 and CDR2 sequences are SGHDT and YYEEEE. Unmatched junction bases numbered 10, after V lost 2 bases and J lost 0 bases.

This clone was found a few times. The V and J genes are TRBV18 and TRBJ1-1, with D possibly being TRBD1 (6 bases). The germline gives CDR1 KGHSH, CDR2 LQKENI. Trimming took 2 bases from V and 3 from J, leaving 7 bases between them. The length of the CDR3 is 13 residues. The CDR3 here is CASSPTGYTEAFF. In nucleotides, the CDR3 is TGTGCCAGCTCACCAACAGGGTACACTGAAGCTTTCTTT.

The rearrangement links TRBV27 to TRBJ1-1; D is uncertain. CDR1 and CDR2 (germline): MNHEY, SMNVEV (reference sequence). The CDR3 sequence is 12 residues long. Trimming removed 5 bases from V and 1 base from J, with 5 bases in between. CDR3 protein: CASSERNTEAFF. DNA for the CDR3: TGTGCCAGCAGTGAGAGGAACACTGAAGCTTTCTTT.

This clone was seen a few times. This chain joins TRBV19 and TRBJ2-3; 9 bases line up with TRBD2. J lost 7 bases, V lost 7 bases, and 18 bases had no gene match. The CDR3 has 17 residues. Germline CDR1 reads LNHDA; CDR2 reads SQIVND (reference sequence). CDR3 loop: CASNPRGVAGEKYTQYF. The CDR3 DNA is TGTGCCAGTAATCCCCGAGGTGTAGCGGGGGAGAAATATACGCAGTATTTT.

This clone appeared a few times. The J gene is TRBJ2-1, the V gene TRBV30; 7 bases are a match to TRBD2. From germline, CDR1 is GTSNPN and CDR2 SVGIG (reference sequence). Unmatched junction bases numbered 16, after V lost 4 bases and J lost 7 bases. The CDR3 contains 16 residues. The chain's CDR3 is CAWTNPLGGGRNEQFF. The DNA of the CDR3 is TGTGCCTGGACAAACCCCCTCGGCGGGGGTAGGAATGAGCAGTTCTTC.

This chain joins TRBV6-4 and TRBJ1-1; 10 positions match TRBD1. Trimming cost V 8 bases and J 4 bases; bases outside gene matches: 7. The CDR3 has 14 amino acids. Germline CDR1 MRHNA, CDR2 SNTAGT. CDR3 nucleotide sequence: TGTGCCAGCCGTTCCGGGACAGGGGCCACTGAAGCTTTCTTT. Translating gives CASRSGTGATEAFF.

This clone was seen only a few times. Other DNA sequences in the sample encode the same CDR3. V is TRBV5-1 and J is TRBJ2-7; TRBD1 matches 8 bases. CDR1 and CDR2 from the germline V gene are SGHRS and YFSETQ. With V trimmed by 3 bases and J by 5 bases, 7 bases remained unmatched. The CDR3 extends over 14 amino acids. This chain's CDR3 is CASSSGQGRHEQYF. CDR3 nucleotides: TGCGCCAGCAGCTCTGGACAGGGTAGGCACGAGCAGTACTTC.

This clone was counted between two and nine times. The rearrangement uses TRBV28 and TRBJ1-5; D call uncertain. Trimming left V 4 bases short and J 2 bases short, with 12 bases between. CDR1 is MDHEN and CDR2 is SYDVKM in the germline V gene. CDR3 length: 15 residues. The CDR3 bases are TGTGCCAGCAGTTCTGGGGAGGCGGGCAATCAGCCCCAGCATTTT. Translated, it gives CASSSGEAGNQPQHF. The whole variable domain, remainder taken from reference TRBV28 and TRBJ1-5, is DVKVTQSSRYLVKRTGEKVFLECVQDMDHENMFWYRQDPGLGLRLIYFSYDVKMKEKGDIPEGYSVSREKKERFSLILESASTNQTSMYLCASSSGEAGNQPQHFGDGTRLSIL.

This clone was observed a few times. The rearrangement uses TRBV4-3 and TRBJ2-7, with 9 bases lining up with TRBD1. Germline values: CDR1 LGHNA, CDR2 YSLEER. CDR3 length: 18 amino acids. The junction had 18 bases not matched to a gene; V was cut back by 4 bases and J by 5 bases. Here the CDR3 reads CASSRFILPGQGIDEQYF. The CDR3 DNA sequence: TGCGCCAGCAGCCGTTTTATCCTACCGGGACAGGGTATCGACGAGCAGTACTTC.

The rearrangement uses TRBV7-2 and TRBJ1-5, with D perhaps matching TRBD1 (5 bases). The germline V gene encodes CDR1 SGHTA and CDR2 FQGNSA. V shed 4 bases and J shed 0 bases, with 13 bases lying between them. The CDR3 covers 16 residues. The CDR3 spells CASSSHMGGSNQPQHF. The CDR3 DNA reads as TGTGCCAGCAGCTCTCACATGGGGGGTAGCAATCAGCCCCAGCATTTT.

The V call is TRBV19, the J call TRBJ2-5; 7 nucleotides match TRBD1. The CDR3 is made up of 15 amino acids. CDR1 and CDR2 from the germline V gene are LNHDA and SQIVND (reference sequence). V lost 4 bases and J lost 2; bases outside the gene matches: 7. CDR3 in amino acids: CASSKDRDRQETQYF. CDR3 DNA sequence: TGTGCCAGTAGTAAAGACCGGGACAGACAAGAGACCCAGTACTTC.

The chain carries TRBV5-6 and TRBJ2-2; D remains ambiguous. The CDR3 extends over 16 amino acids. CDR1 is SGHDT and CDR2 is YYEEEE in the germline V gene. Trimming cost V 0 bases and J 5 bases, with 14 bases left between them. In DNA form, the CDR3 reads TGTGCCAGCAGCTTGGGTCCGGGCAGGAGAACCGGGGAGCTGTTTTTT. This encodes CASSLGPGRRTGELFF.

This clone turned up a few times. This chain uses TRBV28 with TRBJ2-7; 12 nucleotides align to TRBD2. This CDR3 has 15 residues. Germline V CDR1 and CDR2: MDHEN, SYDVKM. With V trimmed by 4 bases and J by 2 bases, 3 bases remained unmatched. The CDR3 sequence: CASSWTSGETYEQYF. The CDR3, as DNA: TGTGCCAGCAGTTGGACTAGCGGGGAGACCTACGAGCAGTACTTC. Complete variable domain (other parts from reference TRBV28 and TRBJ2-7): DVKVTQSSRYLVKRTGEKVFLECVQDMDHENMFWYRQDPGLGLRLIYFSYDVKMKEKGDIPEGYSVSREKKERFSLILESASTNQTSMYLCASSWTSGETYEQYFGPGTRLTVT.

In this sample, this clone turned up many times. This sequence joins TRBV6-6 and TRBJ2-5, with 8 positions matching TRBD2. The length of the CDR3 is 14 residues. The J segment lost 5 bases and the V segment lost 8 bases, leaving 10 bases of the junction unmatched. Germline CDR1 and CDR2: MNHNY and SVGAGI (reference sequence). The CDR3 DNA is TGTGCCAGCGAAGGGACCGCTAGCGGGGAGACCCAGTACTTC. It is translated as CASEGTASGETQYF.

The V gene is TRBV10-3, the J gene TRBJ1-2; possibly TRBD1 for D (6 bases). CDR3 length: 15 residues. CDR1 is ENHRY and CDR2 is SYGVKD in the germline V gene. V was trimmed by 3 bases and J by 2 bases, leaving 13 bases between them. CDR3 amino acids: CAISEGGLSNYGYTF. In nucleotides, the CDR3 is TGTGCCATCAGTGAAGGGGGACTGTCGAACTATGGCTACACCTTC.

The V and J genes are TRBV20-1 and TRBJ2-5, with D unresolved. In germline, CDR1 is DFQATT, CDR2 SNEGSKA (reference sequence). V lost 7 bases and J lost 0, with 6 bases in between. The CDR3 extends over 11 amino acids. CDR3 sequence reads: CSVRNQETQYF. The CDR3, as DNA: TGCAGTGTGCGGAACCAAGAGACCCAGTACTTC.

This clone was observed a few times. The rearrangement links TRBV30 to TRBJ1-2; D might be TRBD1 (5 bases). CDR1 is GTSNPN and CDR2 is SVGIG in the germline V gene (reference sequence). The V end lost 2 bases, the J end lost 2 bases, and 15 bases lay between the germline ends. There are 15 residues in the CDR3. The CDR3 nucleotides read TGTGCCTGGAGTAAGCAGGGAGGATTCAACTATGGCTACACCTTC. Translated, it gives CAWSKQGGFNYGYTF.

This clone came up many times. The rearrangement links TRBV28 to TRBJ2-4; D not certain. The V gene lost 2 bases and the J gene lost 5 bases, with 1 base spanning the gap. Germline V gene lookup returns CDR1 MDHEN and CDR2 SYDVKM. This CDR3 is built from 11 residues. CDR3 coding DNA: TGTGCCAGCAGTTTAGAAAACATTCAGTACTTC. Its translation is CASSLENIQYF. Combining the CDR3 with reference TRBV28 and TRBJ2-4 gives the whole variable domain DVKVTQSSRYLVKRTGEKVFLECVQDMDHENMFWYRQDPGLGLRLIYFSYDVKMKEKGDIPEGYSVSREKKERFSLILESASTNQTSMYLCASSLENIQYFGAGTRLSVL.

The V call is TRBV9, the J call TRBJ1-2; tentatively, D is TRBD1 (6 bases). This CDR3 is 14 amino acids long. V lost 1 base to trimming and J lost 4 bases, with 11 bases between them. CDR1 is SGDLS and CDR2 is YYNGEE in the germline V gene. DNA for the CDR3: TGTGCCAGCAGCGTAATGCAGGACAGCTATGGCTACACCTTC. Translation gives CASSVMQDSYGYTF.

This clone came up many times. The chain has TRBV7-2 and TRBJ2-3, with TRBD1 identical over 8 bases. Germline CDR1 SGHTA, CDR2 FQGNSA. The CDR3 runs 16 residues. J was trimmed by 0 bases and V by 6 bases; bases with no gene match: 8. The CDR3 protein is CASRLQGQGSTDTQYF. CDR3 DNA: TGTGCCAGCAGACTCCAAGGACAGGGTAGCACAGATACGCAGTATTTT.

In its sample, this clone was seen once. The chain uses TRBV7-2 and TRBJ1-5; 7 bases are shared with TRBD1. CDR3 length equals 14 residues. Germline trimming cut 10 bases from V and 4 bases from J; bases unmatched to any gene: 10. Germline CDR1 SGHTA, CDR2 FQGNSA. CDR3 DNA sequence: TGTGCCAACAATCAAGGGACAGTTAATCAGCCCCAGCATTTT. Translating gives CANNQGTVNQPQHF. The full variable domain, its missing parts supplied by reference TRBV7-2 and TRBJ1-5, is GAGVSQSPSNKVTEKGKDVELRCDPISGHTALYWYRQSLGQGLEFLIYFQGNSAPDKSGLPSDRFSAERTGGSVSTLTIQRTQQEDSAVYLCANNQGTVNQPQHFGDGTRLSIL.

The sample holds a few counts of this clone. The CDR3, as DNA: TGCAGCGTTGGGACAGACACTGAAGCTTTCTTT. Its protein is CSVGTDTEAFF. This chain joins TRBV29-1 and TRBJ1-1; the D gene is possibly TRBD1 (6 bases). The CDR3 is 11 residues long. Trimming pared 4 bases from V and 3 bases from J, leaving 6 bases between. Germline V gene lookup returns CDR1 SQVTM and CDR2 ANQGSEA.

This clone was found a few times. The chain joins TRBV4-1 to TRBJ2-1; the D is unclear. The CDR3 has 12 amino acids. The germline CDR1 and CDR2 sequences are MGHRA and YSYEKL. V was clipped by 0 bases and J by 10 bases, with 7 bases between them. CDR3 sequence (DNA): TGCGCCAGCAGCCAAGATATGCTCGAGCAGTTCTTC. It encodes CASSQDMLEQFF.

The chain joins TRBV30 to TRBJ1-2, with TRBD1 as a possible D gene (6 bases). Trimming removed 3 bases at V and 8 bases at J, with 19 bases between. The germline V gene has CDR1 GTSNPN and CDR2 SVGIG (reference sequence). The CDR3 spans 14 residues. The CDR3 DNA reads TGTGCCTGGAGCGACCAACCTAGGGGGAACGGCTACACCTTC. This sequence encodes CAWSDQPRGNGYTF.

A note on this clone: Other DNA sequences within the sample encode an identical CDR3. This chain connects TRBV7-9 to TRBJ2-3; no firm D call. CDR1 and CDR2 (germline): SEHNR, FQNEAQ (reference sequence). This CDR3 has 12 amino acids. Deletions cut 0 bases from V and 5 bases from J, with 3 bases between. The CDR3 reads CASSLAVDTQYF. The CDR3 DNA is TGTGCCAGCAGCTTAGCCGTAGATACGCAGTATTTT.

V is TRBV29-1 and J is TRBJ2-7; the match to TRBD1 covers 11 bases. The CDR3 has 15 residues. V lost 4 bases and J lost 1; bases outside the gene matches: 6. The V gene's germline CDR1 is SQVTM and CDR2 ANQGSEA. CDR3 nucleotide sequence: TGCAGCGTTGCCCCTGGACAGGGGGCTTCCTACGAGCAGTACTTC. Translated: CSVAPGQGASYEQYF.